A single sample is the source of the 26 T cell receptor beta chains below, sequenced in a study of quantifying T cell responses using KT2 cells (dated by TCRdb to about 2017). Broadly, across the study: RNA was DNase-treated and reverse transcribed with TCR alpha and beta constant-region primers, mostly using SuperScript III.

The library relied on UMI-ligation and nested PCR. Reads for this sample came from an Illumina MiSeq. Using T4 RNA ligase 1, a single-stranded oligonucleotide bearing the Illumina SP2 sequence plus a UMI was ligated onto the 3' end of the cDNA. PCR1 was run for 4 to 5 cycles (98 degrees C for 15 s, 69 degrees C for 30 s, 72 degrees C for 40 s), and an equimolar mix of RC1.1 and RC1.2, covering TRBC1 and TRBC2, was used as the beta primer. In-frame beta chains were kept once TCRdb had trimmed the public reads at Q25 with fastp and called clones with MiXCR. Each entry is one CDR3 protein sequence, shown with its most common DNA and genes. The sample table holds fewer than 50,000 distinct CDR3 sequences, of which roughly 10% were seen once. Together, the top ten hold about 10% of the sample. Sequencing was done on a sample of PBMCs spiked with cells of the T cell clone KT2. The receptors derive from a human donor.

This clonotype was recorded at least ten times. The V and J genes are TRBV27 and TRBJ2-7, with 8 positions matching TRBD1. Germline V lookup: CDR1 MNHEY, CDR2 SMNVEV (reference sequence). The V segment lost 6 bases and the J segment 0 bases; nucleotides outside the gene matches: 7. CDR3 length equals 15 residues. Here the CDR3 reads CASRIGTGSSYEQYF. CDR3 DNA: TGTGCCAGCAGGATTGGGACAGGAAGCTCCTACGAGCAGTACTTC.

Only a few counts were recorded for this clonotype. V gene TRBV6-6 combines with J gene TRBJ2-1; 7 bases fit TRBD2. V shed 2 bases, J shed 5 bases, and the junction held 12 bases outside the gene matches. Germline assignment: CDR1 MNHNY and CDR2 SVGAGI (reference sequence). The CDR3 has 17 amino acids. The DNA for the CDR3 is TGTGCCAGCAGTTACGGGTTCAGCGGGGCTAGTAACAATGAGCAGTTCTTC. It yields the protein CASSYGFSGASNNEQFF.

CDR3 in amino acids: CASSSAGVTGGTGNTIYF. The CDR3 DNA reads as TGCGCCAGCAGCTCCGCGGGAGTGACAGGGGGCACTGGAAACACCATATATTTT. The chain employs TRBV5-1 and TRBJ1-3, with 10 bases identical to TRBD1. The CDR3 has 18 amino acids. The germline V gene has CDR1 SGHRS and CDR2 YFSETQ. V dropped 3 bases and J dropped 2; count of bases not matched to a gene: 11.

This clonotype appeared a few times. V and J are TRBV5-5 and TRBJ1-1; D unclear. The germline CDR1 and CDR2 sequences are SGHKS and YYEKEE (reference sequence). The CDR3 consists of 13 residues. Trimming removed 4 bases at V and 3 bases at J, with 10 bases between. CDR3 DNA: TGTGCCAGCAGCCCTTCCGAATACACTGAAGCTTTCTTT. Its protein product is CASSPSEYTEAFF. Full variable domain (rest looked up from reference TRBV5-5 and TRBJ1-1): DAGVTQSPTHLIKTRGQQVTLRCSPISGHKSVSWYQQVLGQGPQFIFQYYEKEERGRGNFPDRFSARQFPNYSSELNVNALLLGDSALYLCASSPSEYTEAFFGQGTRLTVV.

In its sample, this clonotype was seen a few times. This CDR3 is CASSSTHQGTDTQYF. The CDR3 nucleotides read TGCGCCAGCAGCTCCACCCATCAGGGCACAGATACGCAGTATTTT. The chain combines TRBV5-1 with TRBJ2-3; D ambiguous. The germline V gene encodes CDR1 SGHRS and CDR2 YFSETQ. The CDR3 is 15 residues long. The V gene lost 3 bases and the J gene lost 1 base, with 12 bases spanning the gap. Looking up the rest from reference TRBV5-1 and TRBJ2-3 gives the full variable domain: KAGVTQTPRYLIKTRGQQVTLSCSPISGHRSVSWYQQTPGQGLQFLFEYFSETQRNKGNFPGRFSGRQFSNSRSEMNVSTLELGDSALYLCASSSTHQGTDTQYFGPGTRLTVL.

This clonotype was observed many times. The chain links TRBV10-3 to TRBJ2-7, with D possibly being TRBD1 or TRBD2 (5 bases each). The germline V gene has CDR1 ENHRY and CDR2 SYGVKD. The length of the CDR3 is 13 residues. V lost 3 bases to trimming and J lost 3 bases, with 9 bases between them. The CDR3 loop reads CAISDGARYEQYF. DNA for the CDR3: TGTGCCATCAGTGACGGGGCCCGCTACGAGCAGTACTTC.

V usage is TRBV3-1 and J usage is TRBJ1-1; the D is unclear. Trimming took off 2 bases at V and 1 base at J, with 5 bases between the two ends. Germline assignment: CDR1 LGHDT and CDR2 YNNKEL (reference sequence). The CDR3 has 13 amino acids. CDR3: CASSQWGNTEAFF. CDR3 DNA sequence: TGTGCCAGCAGCCAATGGGGGAACACTGAAGCTTTCTTT.

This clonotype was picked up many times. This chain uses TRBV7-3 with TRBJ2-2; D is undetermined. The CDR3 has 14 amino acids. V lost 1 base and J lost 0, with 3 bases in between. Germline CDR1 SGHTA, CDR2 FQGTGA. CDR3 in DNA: TGTGCCAGCAGCTTAAACCCGAACACCGGGGAGCTGTTTTTT. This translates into CASSLNPNTGELFF.

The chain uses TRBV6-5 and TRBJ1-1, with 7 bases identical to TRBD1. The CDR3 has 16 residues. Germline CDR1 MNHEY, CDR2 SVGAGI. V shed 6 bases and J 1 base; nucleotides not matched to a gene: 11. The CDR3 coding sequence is TGTGCCAGCAGACCCTGGGCAGGGGGTGCGAACACTGAAGCTTTCTTT. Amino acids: CASRPWAGGANTEAFF.

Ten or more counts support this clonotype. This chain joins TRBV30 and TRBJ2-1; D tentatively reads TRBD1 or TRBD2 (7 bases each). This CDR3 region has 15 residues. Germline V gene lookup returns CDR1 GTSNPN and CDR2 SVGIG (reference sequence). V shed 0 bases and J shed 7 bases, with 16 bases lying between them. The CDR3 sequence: CAWSVGGGLRNEQFF. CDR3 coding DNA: TGTGCCTGGAGTGTGGGAGGGGGCCTTAGAAATGAGCAGTTCTTC. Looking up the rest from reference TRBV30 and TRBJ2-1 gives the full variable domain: SQTIHQWPATLVQPVGSPLSLECTVEGTSNPNLYWYRQAAGRGLQLLFYSVGIGQISSEVPQNLSASRPQDRQFILSSKKLLLSDSGFYLCAWSVGGGLRNEQFFGPGTRLTVL.

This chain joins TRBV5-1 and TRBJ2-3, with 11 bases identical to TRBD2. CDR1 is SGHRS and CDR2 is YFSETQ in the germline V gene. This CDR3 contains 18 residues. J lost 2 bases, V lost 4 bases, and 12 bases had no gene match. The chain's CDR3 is CASSLDGLAGRFTDTQYF. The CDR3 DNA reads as TGCGCCAGCAGCCTGGACGGACTAGCGGGCAGATTCACAGATACGCAGTATTTT.

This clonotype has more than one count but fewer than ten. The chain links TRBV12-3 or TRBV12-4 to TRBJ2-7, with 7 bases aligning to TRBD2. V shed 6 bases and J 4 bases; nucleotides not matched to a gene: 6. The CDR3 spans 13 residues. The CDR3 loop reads CASSLSGMYEQYF. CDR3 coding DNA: TGTGCCAGCAGCCTAAGCGGGATGTACGAGCAGTACTTC.

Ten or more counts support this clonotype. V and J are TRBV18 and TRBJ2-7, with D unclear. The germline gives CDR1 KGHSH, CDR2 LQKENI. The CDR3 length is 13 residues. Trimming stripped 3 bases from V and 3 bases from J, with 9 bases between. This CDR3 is CASSPATSYEQYF. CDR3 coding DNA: TGTGCCAGCTCACCGGCCACCAGCTACGAGCAGTACTTC.

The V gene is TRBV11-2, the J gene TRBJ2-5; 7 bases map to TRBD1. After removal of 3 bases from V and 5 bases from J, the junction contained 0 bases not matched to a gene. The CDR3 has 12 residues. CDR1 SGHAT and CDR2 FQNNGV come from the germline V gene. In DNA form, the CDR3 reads TGTGCCAGCAGCTTGGACAGGGAGACCCAGTACTTC. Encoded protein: CASSLDRETQYF.

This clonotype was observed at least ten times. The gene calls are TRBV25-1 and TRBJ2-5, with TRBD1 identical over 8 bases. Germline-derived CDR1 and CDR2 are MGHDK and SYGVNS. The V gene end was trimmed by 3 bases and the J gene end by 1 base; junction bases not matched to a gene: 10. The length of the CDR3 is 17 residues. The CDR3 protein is CASSENYGQGAQETQYF. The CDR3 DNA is TGTGCCAGCAGTGAGAACTACGGTCAGGGGGCCCAAGAGACCCAGTACTTC.

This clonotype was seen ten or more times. The CDR3 loop is CASSPRTSGRNYEQYF. The CDR3 DNA reads TGTGCCAGCAGCCCCAGGACTAGCGGGAGAAACTACGAGCAGTACTTC. J is TRBJ2-7 and V is TRBV7-9, with TRBD2 matching 13 bases. CDR1 SEHNR and CDR2 FQNEAQ come from the germline V gene (reference sequence). V lost 5 bases, J lost 3 bases, and 7 bases stayed unmatched. The CDR3 loop spans 16 amino acids.

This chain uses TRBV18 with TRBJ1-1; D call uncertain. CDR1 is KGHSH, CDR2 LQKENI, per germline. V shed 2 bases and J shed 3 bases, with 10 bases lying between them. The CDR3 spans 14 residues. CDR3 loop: CASSPGIKDTEAFF. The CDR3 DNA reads TGTGCCAGCTCACCAGGGATTAAGGACACTGAAGCTTTCTTT. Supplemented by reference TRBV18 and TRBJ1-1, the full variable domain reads NAGVMQNPRHLVRRRGQEARLRCSPMKGHSHVYWYRQLPEEGLKFMVYLQKENIIDESGMPKERFSAEFPKEGPSILRIQQVVRGDSAAYFCASSPGIKDTEAFFGQGTRLTVV.

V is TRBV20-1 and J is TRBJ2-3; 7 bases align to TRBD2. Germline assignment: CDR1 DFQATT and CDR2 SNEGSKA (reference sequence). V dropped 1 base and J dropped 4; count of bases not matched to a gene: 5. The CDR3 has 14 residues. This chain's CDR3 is CSARGAGDADTQYF. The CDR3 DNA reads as TGCAGTGCTAGAGGGGCGGGAGACGCAGATACGCAGTATTTT.

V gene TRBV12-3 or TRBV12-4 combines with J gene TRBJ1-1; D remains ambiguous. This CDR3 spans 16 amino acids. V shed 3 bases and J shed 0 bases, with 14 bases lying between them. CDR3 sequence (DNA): TGTGCCAGCAGTTTTAGGGTCGGGGTTTTGAACACTGAAGCTTTCTTT. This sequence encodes CASSFRVGVLNTEAFF.

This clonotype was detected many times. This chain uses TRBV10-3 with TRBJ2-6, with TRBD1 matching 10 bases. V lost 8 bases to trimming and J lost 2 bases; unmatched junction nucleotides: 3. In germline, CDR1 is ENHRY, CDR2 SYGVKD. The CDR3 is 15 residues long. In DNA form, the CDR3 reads TGTGCCATCGGGACAGGGGCCGCTGGGGCCAACGTCCTGACTTTC. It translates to CAIGTGAAGANVLTF.

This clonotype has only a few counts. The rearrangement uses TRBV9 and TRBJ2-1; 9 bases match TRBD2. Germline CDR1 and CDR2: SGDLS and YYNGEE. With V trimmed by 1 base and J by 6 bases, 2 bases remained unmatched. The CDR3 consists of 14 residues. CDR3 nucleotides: TGTGCCAGCAGCGTATTAGCGGGGGCCAATGAGCAGTTCTTC. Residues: CASSVLAGANEQFF.

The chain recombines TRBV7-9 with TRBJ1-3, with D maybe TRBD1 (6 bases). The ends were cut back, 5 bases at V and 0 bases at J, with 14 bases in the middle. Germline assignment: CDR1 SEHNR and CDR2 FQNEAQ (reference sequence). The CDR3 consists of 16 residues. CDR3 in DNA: TGTGCCAGCAGCCTAGGGGGTGAAGGCTCTGGAAACACCATATATTTT. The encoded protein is CASSLGGEGSGNTIYF.

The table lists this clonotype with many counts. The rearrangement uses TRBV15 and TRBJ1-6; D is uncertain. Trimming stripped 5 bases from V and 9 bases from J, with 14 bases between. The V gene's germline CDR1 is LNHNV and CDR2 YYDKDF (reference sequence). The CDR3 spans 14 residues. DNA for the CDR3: TGTGCCACCAGCGTACAGTCACAGCCTTCACCCCTCCACTTT. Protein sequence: CATSVQSQPSPLHF.

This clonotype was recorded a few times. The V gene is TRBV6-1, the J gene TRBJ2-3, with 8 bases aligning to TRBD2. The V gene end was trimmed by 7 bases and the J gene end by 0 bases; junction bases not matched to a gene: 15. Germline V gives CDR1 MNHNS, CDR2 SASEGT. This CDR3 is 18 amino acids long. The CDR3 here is CASNPLAGPSPSTDTQYF. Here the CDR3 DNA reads TGTGCCAGCAATCCCTTAGCGGGACCTAGTCCTAGCACAGATACGCAGTATTTT.

In DNA, the CDR3 is TGTGCCAGCAGTTTAGAGCAGGGTGGTTATGGCTACACCTTC. This codes for CASSLEQGGYGYTF. V usage is TRBV6-6 and J usage is TRBJ1-2; tentatively, D is TRBD1 (5 bases). Germline loops: CDR1 MNHNY, CDR2 SVGAGI (reference sequence). V was trimmed by 4 bases and J by 5 bases, leaving 14 bases between them. The CDR3 consists of 14 residues.

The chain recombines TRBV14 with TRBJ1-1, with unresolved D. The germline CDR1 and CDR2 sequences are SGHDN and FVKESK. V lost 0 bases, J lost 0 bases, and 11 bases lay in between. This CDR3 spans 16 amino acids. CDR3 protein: CASSQDYGQLNTEAFF. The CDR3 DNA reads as TGTGCCAGCAGCCAAGATTATGGGCAGCTGAACACTGAAGCTTTCTTT.